The TCR beta chain described here comes from a study of CD8 T cells in Susac syndrome. RNA, at roughly 0.5 to 1 ug, was reverse transcribed with random hexamers. The TCR beta CDR3 was amplified by immunoSEQ multiplex PCR across 54 Vbeta, 13 Jbeta. TCRdb fed the immunoSEQ multiplex PCR reads into MiXCR, producing one record per CDR3 protein. The table records roughly 89,000 distinct CDR3 sequences, around 96% of them present only once. This clonotype has only a few counts. Its antigen is not known. CDR1 and CDR2 (germline): SGHKS, YYEKEE (reference sequence). Trimming cost V 1 base and J 9 bases, with 8 bases left between them. The CDR3 is 12 amino acids. Study outcomes and limitations: Across the total CD8+ repertoires, about 15 Susac-specific public clones were detected, and across the CD8+ TEMRA repertoires, five or six such clones were detected.

The study sequenced TCR beta in blood CD8+ and CD4+ T cells. The receptor was isolated from a human donor with Susac syndrome. This chain joins TRBV5-5 and TRBJ2-1; D is perhaps TRBD2 (5 bases). Source material: CD8+ T cells from PBMCs. The CDR3 region has the DNA TGTGCCAGCAGCTTGACCCGGGGTGAGCAGTTCTTC. This translates into CASSLTRGEQFF.